This TCR beta chain was sequenced for a study of T-cell reconstitution after alpha-beta-depleted transplantation in children. TCRbeta library construction was performed incorporating unique molecular identifiers. TCRdb re-analysed the PCR reads in MiXCR, keeping a single row per CDR3 protein. The sample lists 350,000 to 400,000 distinct CDR3 sequences; just over 20% were seen once. This CDR3 spans 16 amino acids. Looked up from germline, CDR1 is SEHNR and CDR2 is FQNEAQ (reference sequence). Trimming took 0 bases from V and 5 from J; bases not matched to a gene: 7. This clonotype has more than one count but fewer than ten.

V gene TRBV7-9 combines with J gene TRBJ2-1; 7 nucleotides align to TRBD1. This TCR was sampled from a human donor who donated a stem cell graft to a child with acute myeloid leukemia. Sequenced material: PBMCs from the stem cell graft donor, taken from the stem cell graft. The chain's CDR3 is CASSLAWTGGHNEQFF. The CDR3 nucleotides read TGTGCCAGCAGCTTAGCGTGGACAGGAGGACACAATGAGCAGTTCTTC.